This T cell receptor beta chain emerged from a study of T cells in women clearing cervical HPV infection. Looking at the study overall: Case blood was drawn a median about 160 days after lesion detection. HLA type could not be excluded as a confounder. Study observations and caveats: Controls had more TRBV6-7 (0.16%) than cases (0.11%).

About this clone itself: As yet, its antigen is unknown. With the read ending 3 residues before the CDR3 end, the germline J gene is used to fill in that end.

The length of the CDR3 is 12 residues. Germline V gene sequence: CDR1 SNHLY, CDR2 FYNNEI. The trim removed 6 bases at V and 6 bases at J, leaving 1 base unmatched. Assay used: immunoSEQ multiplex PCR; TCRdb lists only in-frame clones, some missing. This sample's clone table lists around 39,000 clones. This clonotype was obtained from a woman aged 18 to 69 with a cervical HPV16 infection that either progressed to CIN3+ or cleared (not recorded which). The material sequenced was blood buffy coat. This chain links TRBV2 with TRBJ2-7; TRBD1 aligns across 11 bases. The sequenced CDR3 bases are TGTGCCAGCAGCGGACAGGGGGCCGAG. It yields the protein CASSGQGAE. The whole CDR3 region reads CASSGQGAEQYF. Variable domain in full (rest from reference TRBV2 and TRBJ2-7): EPEVTQTPSHQVTQMGQEVILRCVPISNHLYFYWYRQILGQKVEFLVSFYNNEISEKSEIFDDQFSVERPDGSNFTLKIRSTKLEDSAMYFCASSGQGAEQYFGPGTRLTVT.